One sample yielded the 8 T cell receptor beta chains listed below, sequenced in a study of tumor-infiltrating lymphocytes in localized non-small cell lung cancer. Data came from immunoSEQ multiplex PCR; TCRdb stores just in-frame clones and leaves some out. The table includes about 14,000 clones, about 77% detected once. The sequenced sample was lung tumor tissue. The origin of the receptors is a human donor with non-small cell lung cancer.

CDR3 bases: TGTGCCAGCTCACCAGAAGGGCTAGCGGGAAACACCGGGGAGCTGTTTTTT. It encodes CASSPEGLAGNTGELFF. This chain joins TRBV18 and TRBJ2-2, with TRBD2 matching 9 bases. This CDR3 has 17 amino acids. Losses at the gene ends were 2 bases for V and 2 bases for J; bases not matched to a gene: 6. Germline loops: CDR1 KGHSH, CDR2 LQKENI. The full variable domain, in which reference TRBV18 and TRBJ2-2 provide the parts outside the CDR3, is NAGVMQNPRHLVRRRGQEARLRCSPMKGHSHVYWYRQLPEEGLKFMVYLQKENIIDESGMPKERFSAEFPKEGPSILRIQQVVRGDSAAYFCASSPEGLAGNTGELFFGEGSRLTVL.

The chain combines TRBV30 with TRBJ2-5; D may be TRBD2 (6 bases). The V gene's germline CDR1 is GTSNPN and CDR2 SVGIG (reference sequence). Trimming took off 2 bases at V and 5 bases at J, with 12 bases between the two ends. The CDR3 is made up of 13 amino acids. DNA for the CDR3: TGTGCCTGGAGTCGCACCGGAGGGGAGACCCAGTACTTC. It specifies CAWSRTGGETQYF.

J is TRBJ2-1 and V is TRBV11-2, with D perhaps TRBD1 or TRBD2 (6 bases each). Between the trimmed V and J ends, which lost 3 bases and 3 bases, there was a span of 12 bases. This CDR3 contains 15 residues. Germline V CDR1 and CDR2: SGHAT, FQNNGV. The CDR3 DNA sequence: TGTGCCAGCAGCTTTTGGGGGGCCGACTACAATGAGCAGTTCTTC. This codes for CASSFWGADYNEQFF.

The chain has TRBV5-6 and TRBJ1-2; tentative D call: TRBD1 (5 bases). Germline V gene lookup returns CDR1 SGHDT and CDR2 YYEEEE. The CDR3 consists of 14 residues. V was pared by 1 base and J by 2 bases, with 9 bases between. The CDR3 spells CASSLWQGNYGYTF. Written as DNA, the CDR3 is TGTGCCAGCAGCTTGTGGCAGGGAAACTATGGCTACACCTTC.

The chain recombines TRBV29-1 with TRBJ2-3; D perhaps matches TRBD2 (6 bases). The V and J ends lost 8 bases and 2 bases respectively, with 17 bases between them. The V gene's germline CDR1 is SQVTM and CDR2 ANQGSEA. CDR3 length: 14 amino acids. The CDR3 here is CSSQGAGDTDTQYF. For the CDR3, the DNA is TGCAGCTCCCAGGGAGCGGGTGACACAGATACGCAGTATTTT.

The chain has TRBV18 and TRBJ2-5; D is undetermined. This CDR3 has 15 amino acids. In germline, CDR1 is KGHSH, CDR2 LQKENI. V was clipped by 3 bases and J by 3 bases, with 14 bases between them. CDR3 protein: CASSPPGRKEETQYF. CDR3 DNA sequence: TGTGCCAGCTCACCTCCGGGCAGGAAAGAAGAGACCCAGTACTTC.

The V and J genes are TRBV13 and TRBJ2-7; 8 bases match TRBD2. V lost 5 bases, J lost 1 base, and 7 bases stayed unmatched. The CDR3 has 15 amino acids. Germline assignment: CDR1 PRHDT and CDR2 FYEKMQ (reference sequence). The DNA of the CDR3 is TGTGCCAGCAGCCTTAGCGGGAACCCTTCCTACGAGCAGTACTTC. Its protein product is CASSLSGNPSYEQYF.

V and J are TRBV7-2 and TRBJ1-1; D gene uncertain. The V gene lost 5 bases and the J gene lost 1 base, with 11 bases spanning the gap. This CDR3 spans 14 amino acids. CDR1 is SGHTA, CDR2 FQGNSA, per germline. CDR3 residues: CASSPHGRNTEAFF. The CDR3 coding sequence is TGTGCCAGCAGCCCTCATGGGAGGAACACTGAAGCTTTCTTT.